This T cell receptor (beta chain) was sequenced in a study of blood T cell repertoires in COVID-19. Sequenced by immunoSEQ multiplex PCR; TCRdb stores in-frame clones only, minus some. The sample carries 120,000 to 150,000 clones, 70% to 90% recorded once. V was clipped by 8 bases and J by 3 bases; unmatched bases: 7. The CDR3 length is 14 residues. Germline V gene sequence: CDR1 MNHEY, CDR2 SVGAGI. This clonotype was obtained from a human donor in a cohort sampled during active COVID-19. The chain links TRBV6-5 to TRBJ1-5, with 7 bases identical to TRBD1. The sample taken for sequencing was peripheral blood. The CDR3 DNA is TGTGCCAGCGAAGACAGGGCCTCCAATCAGCCCCAGCATTTT. Protein product: CASEDRASNQPQHF.